The 9 T cell receptor beta chains in this list originate from one sample, sequenced in a study of regulatory T cells in long-lasting Graves disease. Both iRepertoire HTBI primers and Arm-PCR of CDR3 regions were used to build the TCR beta libraries. TCRdb fed the multiplex PCR reads into MiXCR, producing one record per CDR3 protein. Of roughly 410,000 distinct CDR3 sequences detected, over 12% appear once; the ten largest clones hold about 8.2%. Time point noted: newly diagnosed GD, antithyroid drugs for less than 3 months. PBMC-derived RNA was used for the TCR library. The data were also submitted as part of a second study, on T cells in Graves' hyperthyroidism and ophthalmopathy.

This specimen was peripheral blood mononuclear cells (PBMCs), taken at new diagnosis, from a patient treated with antithyroid drugs. Source of these receptors: a woman aged 40 to 50 with Graves disease.

This clonotype was found a few times. The gene calls are TRBV4-1 and TRBJ2-7, with a possible D match to TRBD1 (6 bases). Germline values: CDR1 MGHRA, CDR2 YSYEKL. The germline V and J ends were trimmed by 0 bases and 4 bases, with 22 bases remaining between them. The CDR3 runs 18 residues. CDR3 bases: TGCGCCAGCAGCCAAGAGTCCGGAACAGGGCCGAAACCATACGAGCAGTACTTC. This sequence encodes CASSQESGTGPKPYEQYF.

CDR3 DNA: TGTGCCAGTACCATGGGGGGGAATGAAGCTTTCTTT. It specifies CASTMGGNEAFF. This chain uses TRBV19 with TRBJ1-1; a possible D gene is TRBD1 (5 bases). The CDR3 runs to 12 residues. V was trimmed by 7 bases and J by 7 bases, leaving 13 bases between them. CDR1 is LNHDA and CDR2 is SQIVND in the germline V gene (reference sequence).

The chain links TRBV28 to TRBJ2-5, with D possibly matching TRBD2 (7 bases). The CDR3 totals 11 residues. Looked up from germline, CDR1 is MDHEN and CDR2 is SYDVKM. The V end lost 7 bases, the J end lost 14 bases, and 17 bases lay between the germline ends. CDR3 amino acids: CASTNSGGHYF. The CDR3 nucleotides are TGTGCCAGCACCAACTCCGGGGGGCACTACTTC. The full variable domain, rest sourced from reference TRBV28 and TRBJ2-5, is DVKVTQSSRYLVKRTGEKVFLECVQDMDHENMFWYRQDPGLGLRLIYFSYDVKMKEKGDIPEGYSVSREKKERFSLILESASTNQTSMYLCASTNSGGHYFGPGTRLLVL.

This clonotype was observed a handful of times. The genes are TRBV19 and TRBJ2-3; TRBD2 aligns across 9 bases. V gave up 6 bases and J gave up 4 bases; unmatched junction bases: 14. The CDR3 runs to 17 residues. In germline, CDR1 is LNHDA, CDR2 SQIVND (reference sequence). The CDR3 DNA reads TGTGCCAGTAGCCCGGGACTAGCTAATCAAATGGCAGATACGCAGTATTTT. This sequence encodes CASSPGLANQMADTQYF. Full variable domain (outside the CDR3, taken from reference TRBV19 and TRBJ2-3): DGGITQSPKYLFRKEGQNVTLSCEQNLNHDAMYWYRQDPGQGLRLIYYSQIVNDFQKGDIAEGYSVSREKKESFPLTVTSAQKNPTAFYLCASSPGLANQMADTQYFGPGTRLTVL.

This clonotype was detected ten times or more. This chain joins TRBV28 and TRBJ1-6; 8 nucleotides match TRBD1. The germline V gene encodes CDR1 MDHEN and CDR2 SYDVKM. V shed 5 bases, J shed 14 bases, and the junction held 17 bases outside the gene matches. The CDR3 is 16 amino acids. The CDR3 is CASSPGTGSPFFALHF. In DNA form, the CDR3 reads TGTGCCAGCAGTCCCGGGACAGGATCGCCCTTTTTCGCCCTCCACTTT.

This clonotype was found many times. J is TRBJ2-1 and V is TRBV28; 10 nucleotides agree with TRBD1. Per the germline V gene, CDR1 is MDHEN and CDR2 is SYDVKM. V dropped 3 bases and J dropped 6; count of bases not matched to a gene: 8. There are 16 residues in the CDR3. The CDR3 loop reads CASSFYPRTGGNEQFF. CDR3 in DNA: TGTGCCAGCAGTTTTTACCCGAGGACAGGGGGCAATGAGCAGTTCTTC.

This clonotype was observed at least ten times. V usage is TRBV20-1 and J usage is TRBJ1-4; D perhaps matches TRBD1 (6 bases). The CDR3 totals 13 residues. Germline lookup yields CDR1 DFQATT and CDR2 SNEGSKA (reference sequence). Trimming removed 5 bases from V and 11 bases from J, with 18 bases in between. In DNA, the CDR3 is TGCAGTGCTCCGGGGGGCTGGGATCAGAAACTGTTTTTT. It specifies CSAPGGWDQKLFF.

The chain carries TRBV20-1 and TRBJ1-2; D uncertain. CDR3 length equals 13 residues. Germline values: CDR1 DFQATT, CDR2 SNEGSKA (reference sequence). The germline V and J ends were trimmed by 3 bases and 3 bases, with 11 bases remaining between them. CDR3 bases: TGCAGTGCTAGCAGTCGAGGGTACTATGGCTACACCTTC. Translating it yields CSASSRGYYGYTF.

This clonotype was detected many times. This chain's CDR3 is CASREGGTQYF. The DNA for the CDR3 is TGTGCCAGCAGGGAGGGCGGGACGCAGTATTTT. The chain links TRBV2 to TRBJ2-3; possible D gene TRBD2, 6 bases. Germline V gene data show CDR1 as SNHLY and CDR2 as FYNNEI. Trimming took off 6 bases at V and 9 bases at J, with 10 bases between the two ends. CDR3 length: 11 residues.